This T cell receptor (beta chain) was identified during a study of cytomegalovirus exposure and HLA in healthy donors. General study points: Overall, around 160 TCR beta chains were annotated as cytomegalovirus-associated. Follow-up analysis later connected one missense variant in DCLRE1C with trimming of TCR beta V- and J-genes.

It was with 60 Vbeta and 13 Jbeta primers that the PCR ran. Profiled with immunoSEQ multiplex PCR; TCRdb holds only in-frame clones, not every one. The table shows 200,000 to 250,000 clones, with around 85% occurring only once. Per germline, CDR1 SGHRS and CDR2 YFSETQ. The trim removed 1 base at V and 3 bases at J, leaving 12 bases unmatched. This CDR3 comprises 19 residues. This clone showed up just a few times. Its antigen is still unknown. What was sequenced was PBMCs. The chain recombines TRBV5-1 with TRBJ2-3; 12 bases map to TRBD2. The TCR sequence derives from a human donor in good health. CDR3 sequence (DNA): TGCGCCAGCAGCTTGAAGGTTGGACTAGCGGGACGGCGGACAGATACGCAGTATTTT. As protein: CASSLKVGLAGRRTDTQYF. Filled out from reference TRBV5-1 and TRBJ2-3, the complete variable domain reads KAGVTQTPRYLIKTRGQQVTLSCSPISGHRSVSWYQQTPGQGLQFLFEYFSETQRNKGNFPGRFSGRQFSNSRSEMNVSTLELGDSALYLCASSLKVGLAGRRTDTQYFGPGTRLTVL.